Included here is one T cell receptor beta chain sequence, with context. Antigen specificity is unknown. These data come from a study of T cell responses to AZD1222 COVID-19 vaccine. Study-wide context: Combined were second doses at about 4 or about 12 weeks. Overall study results and limits: Reportedly, nearly half the spike-specific TCRs target unmutated variant regions. The study found vaccine-associated CD4 TCRs spanning spike, dominant at 160-218 and 743-854.

Clones were sequenced by immunoSEQ multiplex PCR, and TCRdb holds only the in-frame ones, with some missing. In the table there are more than 150,000 clones, about 94% of which are singletons. Trimming shortened V by 5 bases and J by 9 bases, and 20 bases separated the two germline ends. The CDR3 consists of 16 residues. In germline, CDR1 is MNHEY, CDR2 SMNVEV (reference sequence). This clonotype was sampled from an adult in good health. The sequences come from peripheral blood, collected on day 0 of AZD1222 vaccination. The chain employs TRBV27 and TRBJ1-6; TRBD1 is a possible D gene (6 bases). The CDR3 bases are TGTGCCAGCAGTCCCACCCCTACAGGGATCCGTTCACCCCTCCACTTT. Translating it yields CASSPTPTGIRSPLHF.